The clone carrying this TCR beta chain was counted a single time. Its antigen is still unknown. One entry per CDR3 protein results from TCRdb running MiXCR on the reads. The repertoire holds 600,000 to 700,000 distinct CDR3 sequences, with 30% to 40% as singletons. Between the trimmed V and J ends, which lost 5 bases and 5 bases, there was a span of 13 bases. This CDR3 comprises 14 residues. Germline V CDR1 and CDR2: SGHTA, FQGNSA. The data are from a study of T cell repertoires in cytomegalovirus infection. Sequencing was performed on cultured PBMCs, taken from culture after CMV antigen stimulation. This sequence originates from a human donor in good health (CMV status not recorded). Some clones in this sample may be carry-over from other donors' samples. This chain connects TRBV7-2 to TRBJ2-1; possible D gene TRBD2, 5 bases. CDR3 region: CASSPLGEHNEQFF. CDR3 DNA sequence: TGTGCCAGCAGCCCCCTCGGGGAACACAATGAGCAGTTCTTC.